Detailed here is one T cell receptor beta chain. Per germline, CDR1 SEHNR and CDR2 FQNEAQ (reference sequence). The CDR3 covers 15 residues. Germline trimming cut 6 bases from V and 5 bases from J; bases unmatched to any gene: 12. This specimen comes from a study of CD8+ T cells in alopecia areata. Extraction of RNA preceded its reverse transcription into cDNA, which served as the sequencing template. Here immunoSEQ multiplex PCR was the method, and the copy in TCRdb shows in-frame clones only, minus some. The table lists 65,000 to 95,000 clones, roughly 50% of them singletons, with around 5% in the top ten.

The sequencing input was NKG2D-high CD8+ T cells sorted from blood. This receptor was obtained from a human donor with alopecia areata. The rearrangement joins TRBV7-9 to TRBJ2-5, with 7 bases identical to TRBD1. CDR3 in amino acids: CASSSTGSPHETQYF. As DNA, the CDR3 is TGTGCCAGCAGTTCGACAGGGTCACCTCATGAGACCCAGTACTTC.